Below are 29 T cell receptor beta chains sequenced from a single sample in a study of OX40 agonist ivuxolimab in advanced cancers. TCRdb's copy holds only in-frame clones and misses some; the assay was immunoSEQ multiplex PCR. This table holds approximately 80,000 clones, 87% found once. The input for sequencing was CD4+ or CD8+ T cells sorted from blood, taken in a trial of the OX40 agonist ivuxolimab. These receptors originate from an adult with an advanced solid tumor such as melanoma, head and neck, liver or kidney cancer.

This chain links TRBV9 with TRBJ1-2, with 8 bases matching TRBD1. The CDR3 has 13 residues. Germline assignment: CDR1 SGDLS and CDR2 YYNGEE. Trimming at V came to 2 bases and at J to 8 bases, leaving 5 bases not matched to a gene. In DNA, the CDR3 is TGTGCCAGCAGCGTCAGACAGGGGCAAGGCTACACCTTC. Translating it yields CASSVRQGQGYTF. Full variable domain (missing parts from reference TRBV9 and TRBJ1-2): DSGVTQTPKHLITATGQRVTLRCSPRSGDLSVYWYQQSLDQGLQFLIQYYNGEERAKGNILERFSAQQFPDLHSELNLSSLELGDSALYFCASSVRQGQGYTFGSGTRLTVV.

The rearrangement uses TRBV6-6 and TRBJ1-6; tentative D call: TRBD1 (5 bases). Germline V lookup: CDR1 MNHNY, CDR2 SVGAGI (reference sequence). This CDR3 is built from 16 residues. Trimming removed 6 bases at V and 9 bases at J, with 21 bases between. The CDR3 protein is CASSLPGTVVASPLHF. CDR3 nucleotides: TGTGCCAGCAGCCTCCCCGGGACCGTTGTCGCTTCACCCCTCCACTTT.

The J gene is TRBJ2-5, the V gene TRBV2, with TRBD1 matching over 8 bases. This CDR3 is 14 amino acids long. The germline V gene encodes CDR1 SNHLY and CDR2 FYNNEI. Losses at the gene ends were 4 bases for V and 5 bases for J; bases not matched to a gene: 6. CDR3 sequence reads: CASSVQGAGETQYF. In nucleotides, the CDR3 is TGTGCCAGCAGTGTGCAGGGGGCGGGGGAGACCCAGTACTTC. Supplemented by reference TRBV2 and TRBJ2-5, the full variable domain reads EPEVTQTPSHQVTQMGQEVILRCVPISNHLYFYWYRQILGQKVEFLVSFYNNEISEKSEIFDDQFSVERPDGSNFTLKIRSTKLEDSAMYFCASSVQGAGETQYFGPGTRLLVL.

The chain recombines TRBV10-3 with TRBJ2-7, with a tentative D call TRBD2 (5 bases). Trimming removed 4 bases from V and 0 bases from J, with 13 bases in between. The CDR3 covers 15 residues. Germline CDR1 and CDR2: ENHRY and SYGVKD. The CDR3 nucleotides read TGTGCCATCAGTGGGGGTAGCGCCATCTCCTACGAGCAGTACTTC. It yields the protein CAISGGSAISYEQYF.

This rearrangement joins TRBV2 to TRBJ1-1; 12 positions agree with TRBD1. Per germline, CDR1 SNHLY and CDR2 FYNNEI. This CDR3 is 16 amino acids long. The V segment lost 4 bases and the J segment 10 bases; nucleotides outside the gene matches: 13. CDR3 residues: CASSVVLGGQGAGAFF. The CDR3 coding sequence is TGTGCCAGCAGTGTCGTTTTGGGGGGACAGGGGGCTGGAGCTTTCTTT.

This clone showed up just a few times. J is TRBJ1-5 and V is TRBV6-1; unclear D gene. The germline CDR1 and CDR2 sequences are MNHNS and SASEGT. With 4 bases removed from V and 8 bases from J, the gap between germline ends came to 6 bases. The CDR3 contains 11 residues. CDR3 coding DNA: TGTGCCAGCAGTGGACGGGAGCCCCAGCATTTT. It is translated as CASSGREPQHF.

The rearrangement uses TRBV5-1 and TRBJ1-3; 9 bases agree with TRBD1. The CDR3 has 17 residues. The V gene end was trimmed by 1 base and the J gene end by 3 bases; junction bases not matched to a gene: 8. The germline gives CDR1 SGHRS, CDR2 YFSETQ. The DNA for the CDR3 is TGCGCCAGCAGCTTGACCGGGGGACAGGGAGGTGGAAACACCATATATTTT. It translates to CASSLTGGQGGGNTIYF.

This chain uses TRBV7-9 with TRBJ2-1, with D perhaps TRBD1 (6 bases). Germline V CDR1 and CDR2: SEHNR, FQNEAQ (reference sequence). The V and J ends lost 3 bases and 7 bases respectively, with 19 bases between them. This CDR3 contains 16 residues. The CDR3 nucleotides read TGTGCCAGCAGCTTGATCGGTGTGGGGACACGGAATGAGCAGTTCTTC. Amino acid sequence: CASSLIGVGTRNEQFF. The whole variable domain, remainder taken from reference TRBV7-9 and TRBJ2-1, is DTGVSQNPRHKITKRGQNVTFRCDPISEHNRLYWYRQTLGQGPEFLTYFQNEAQLEKSRLLSDRFSAERPKGSFSTLEIQRTEQGDSAMYLCASSLIGVGTRNEQFFGPGTRLTVL.

The chain carries TRBV7-9 and TRBJ2-3; D is undetermined. CDR1 is SEHNR, CDR2 FQNEAQ, per germline (reference sequence). There are 14 residues in the CDR3. The germline V and J ends were trimmed by 2 bases and 0 bases, with 6 bases remaining between them. The CDR3 DNA reads as TGTGCCAGCAGCTTAACACTCAGCACAGATACGCAGTATTTT. Translation gives CASSLTLSTDTQYF. Full variable domain (rest looked up from reference TRBV7-9 and TRBJ2-3): DTGVSQNPRHKITKRGQNVTFRCDPISEHNRLYWYRQTLGQGPEFLTYFQNEAQLEKSRLLSDRFSAERPKGSFSTLEIQRTEQGDSAMYLCASSLTLSTDTQYFGPGTRLTVL.

The chain links TRBV7-8 to TRBJ2-7; maybe TRBD2 (5 bases). CDR3 size: 15 residues. Trimming removed 1 base at V and 0 bases at J, with 10 bases between. Germline lookup yields CDR1 SGHVS and CDR2 FQNEAQ. CDR3 sequence reads: CASSLDPLASYEQYF. The CDR3 bases are TGTGCCAGCAGCTTAGATCCCCTAGCCTCCTACGAGCAGTACTTC.

V gene TRBV21-1 combines with J gene TRBJ2-7; the DNA was not used to check the table's D call, TRBD1. TRBV21-1 counts as a pseudogene. The CDR3 is 17 amino acids. This chain's CDR3 is CASTRDPGTGTFYEQYF. CDR3 DNA: TGTGCCAGCACCCGAGACCCCGGGACAGGGACCTTTTACGAGCAGTACTTC.

In its sample, this clone was seen a few times. The chain links TRBV4-1 to TRBJ2-7; the match to TRBD2 covers 8 bases. CDR1 and CDR2 from the germline V gene are MGHRA and YSYEKL. CDR3 length equals 15 residues. After removal of 4 bases from V and 1 base from J, the junction contained 6 bases not matched to a gene. The CDR3 here is CASSPTSGGSYEQYF. CDR3 DNA: TGCGCCAGCAGCCCGACCAGCGGGGGTTCCTACGAGCAGTACTTC.

The V gene is TRBV29-1, the J gene TRBJ1-1; D unresolved. Germline V lookup: CDR1 SQVTM, CDR2 ANQGSEA. Trimming stripped 2 bases from V and 4 bases from J, with 11 bases between. This CDR3 is built from 13 residues. CDR3 residues: CSVERTEGTEAFF. The CDR3 DNA sequence: TGCAGCGTTGAAAGAACGGAGGGCACTGAAGCTTTCTTT.

The chain links TRBV7-3 to TRBJ1-2, with 7 bases fitting TRBD1. The germline CDR1 and CDR2 sequences are SGHTA and FQGTGA. This CDR3 has 13 residues. The V and J ends lost 6 bases and 8 bases, in that order; junction bases with no gene match: 9. The CDR3 DNA reads as TGTGCCAGCAGTACCCTACAGGGGACGGGCTACACCTTC. The encoded protein is CASSTLQGTGYTF.

The V call is TRBV4-2, the J call TRBJ1-1; weak D call: TRBD1 (5 bases). The germline V and J ends were trimmed by 2 bases and 8 bases, with 15 bases remaining between them. In germline, CDR1 is LGHNA, CDR2 YNFKEQ. The CDR3 length is 14 residues. The CDR3, as DNA: TGTGCCAGCAGCCAAAGTAAATGGGGGTCGGAAGCTTTCTTT. Protein sequence: CASSQSKWGSEAFF.

This clone was seen once. This rearrangement joins TRBV7-2 to TRBJ2-5, with 8 bases that match TRBD2. Germline CDR1 and CDR2: SGHTA and FQGNSA. CDR3 length equals 15 residues. V gave up 6 bases and J gave up 5 bases; unmatched junction bases: 11. CDR3 sequence (DNA): TGTGCCAGCAGACCGGGACTAGGAGTGTGGGAGACCCAGTACTTC. It yields the protein CASRPGLGVWETQYF.

The chain links TRBV14 to TRBJ1-5; D is unresolved. CDR1 is SGHDN, CDR2 FVKESK, per germline. The CDR3 extends over 13 amino acids. With 1 base removed from V and 6 bases from J, the gap between germline ends came to 7 bases. CDR3 loop: CASSQVPGQPQHF. Written as DNA, the CDR3 is TGTGCCAGCAGCCAAGTCCCAGGTCAGCCCCAGCATTTT.

This rearrangement joins TRBV4-1 to TRBJ2-1; TRBD1 might be the D (5 bases). CDR3 length: 19 residues. CDR1 and CDR2 from the germline V gene are MGHRA and YSYEKL. V lost 0 bases and J lost 0, with 18 bases in between. The CDR3 nucleotides are TGCGCCAGCAGCCAAGATTCCGCGTCAGGGATTCGCTCCTACAATGAGCAGTTCTTC. The encoded protein is CASSQDSASGIRSYNEQFF.

J is TRBJ2-5 and V is TRBV10-2; 10 nucleotides match TRBD2. CDR1 WSHSY and CDR2 SAAADI come from the germline V gene. The CDR3 runs 15 residues. Trimming at V came to 2 bases and at J to 7 bases, leaving 7 bases not matched to a gene. CDR3 loop: CASSEQAGGPGTQYF. The CDR3 coding sequence is TGCGCCAGCAGTGAGCAAGCGGGAGGGCCCGGGACCCAGTACTTC.

The chain is built from TRBV7-5 and TRBJ2-3; TRBD2, as called in the table, went unchecked against the DNA. TRBV7-5 is classified as a pseudogene. CDR3 length: 17 residues. CDR3 bases: TGTGTCAGAAGTCGTAACCTGACGGGAGGATTAGCAGATACGCAGTATTTT. Its translation is CVRSRNLTGGLADTQYF.

V usage is TRBV7-9 and J usage is TRBJ2-1, with 10 bases lining up with TRBD2. Trimming removed 6 bases from V and 7 bases from J; junction bases left unmatched: 6. Germline lookup yields CDR1 SEHNR and CDR2 FQNEAQ (reference sequence). This CDR3 region has 14 residues. DNA of the CDR3: TGTGCCAGCAGTATCCTAGCGGGAGTTAATGAGCAGTTCTTC. It yields the protein CASSILAGVNEQFF.

The rearrangement uses TRBV28 and TRBJ2-3, with D possibly being TRBD2 (6 bases). CDR3 length: 21 amino acids. Trimming took off 6 bases at V and 2 bases at J, with 33 bases between the two ends. The germline V gene has CDR1 MDHEN and CDR2 SYDVKM. CDR3 amino acids: CASRHQREAEGSPAITDTQYF. DNA for the CDR3: TGTGCCAGCAGGCACCAGCGCGAGGCGGAGGGGTCCCCCGCCATCACAGATACGCAGTATTTT. Drawing the rest from reference TRBV28 and TRBJ2-3, the complete variable domain is DVKVTQSSRYLVKRTGEKVFLECVQDMDHENMFWYRQDPGLGLRLIYFSYDVKMKEKGDIPEGYSVSREKKERFSLILESASTNQTSMYLCASRHQREAEGSPAITDTQYFGPGTRLTVL.

The chain employs TRBV7-6 and TRBJ2-5, with 15 positions matching TRBD2. V lost 0 bases, J lost 4 bases, and 3 bases stayed unmatched. The CDR3 sequence is 17 residues long. Germline values: CDR1 SGHVS, CDR2 FNYEAQ. CDR3 loop: CASSLAPGLAGGETQYF. In nucleotides, the CDR3 is TGTGCCAGCAGCTTAGCCCCGGGACTAGCGGGGGGAGAGACCCAGTACTTC.

The genes are TRBV27 and TRBJ2-3, with 13 bases fitting TRBD2. V gave up 8 bases and J gave up 0 bases; unmatched junction bases: 14. Germline lookup yields CDR1 MNHEY and CDR2 SMNVEV (reference sequence). The CDR3 runs to 19 residues. The CDR3 spells CASRWGLGLAGTSTDTQYF. In DNA form, the CDR3 reads TGTGCCAGCCGATGGGGTCTGGGACTAGCGGGAACTAGCACAGATACGCAGTATTTT.

The chain links TRBV9 to TRBJ2-5, with D maybe TRBD1 (6 bases). V gave up 0 bases and J gave up 1 base, with 7 bases separating them. CDR3 length equals 14 residues. Germline assignment: CDR1 SGDLS and CDR2 YYNGEE. CDR3 coding DNA: TGTGCCAGCAGCGTAGGACAGGCCCAAGAGACCCAGTACTTC. This gives the protein CASSVGQAQETQYF.

The chain recombines TRBV6-1 with TRBJ1-1; 8 positions match TRBD1. The CDR3 has 14 residues. The germline V gene encodes CDR1 MNHNS and CDR2 SASEGT. V lost 6 bases and J lost 5; bases outside the gene matches: 8. CDR3 amino acids: CASSRQGSGTEAFF. CDR3 coding DNA: TGTGCCAGCAGCCGACAGGGGTCGGGGACTGAAGCTTTCTTT.

The genes are TRBV11-3 and TRBJ2-7; 10 nucleotides align to TRBD2. Germline trimming cut 4 bases from V and 3 bases from J; bases unmatched to any gene: 15. The CDR3 loop spans 18 amino acids. Germline loops: CDR1 SGHNT, CDR2 YENEEA. In nucleotides, the CDR3 is TGTGCCAGCAGCTCAAGGGTCCCCACTAGCGGGGCAGGCTACGAGCAGTACTTC. Translation gives CASSSRVPTSGAGYEQYF.

The V gene is TRBV21-1, the J gene TRBJ2-7; no DNA check was done on the table's D call, TRBD2. TRBV21-1 is assigned pseudogene status. The CDR3 length is 16 residues. CDR3 sequence: CASGKLGLAEHYEQYF. The CDR3 region has the DNA TGTGCCAGCGGGAAGTTGGGACTAGCGGAACACTACGAGCAGTACTTC.

This clone has only a few counts. V is TRBV11-2 and J is TRBJ2-1; 9 bases are shared with TRBD2. CDR3 length: 19 residues. With 1 base clipped from V and 5 bases from J, the junction kept 15 bases outside the gene matches. Germline V gene sequence: CDR1 SGHAT, CDR2 FQNNGV. The DNA for the CDR3 is TGTGCCAGCAGCTTAGGCGGGGGGGGTCTTCTTGAGTTTAACAATGAGCAGTTCTTC. Protein sequence: CASSLGGGGLLEFNNEQFF.